This T cell receptor beta chain was sequenced for a study of cytomegalovirus exposure and HLA in healthy donors. Study results and caveats: Follow-up analysis found HLA locus-dependent TCR association rates, highest for DRB1 and lowest for HLA-C.

Germline V lookup: CDR1 LNHNV, CDR2 YYDKDF (reference sequence). The CDR3 contains 18 residues. V was shortened by 0 bases and J by 3 bases, with 18 bases between the two germline ends. On this clone: Its target is not known.

PCR employed 60 Vbeta and 13 Jbeta primers. Profiling relied on immunoSEQ multiplex PCR, and the TCRdb table lists in-frame clones only, not all of them. Of 180,000 or so clones in the sample, 70% to 90% are singletons; the top ten hold about a tenth. Sequencing was performed on PBMCs. This chain joins TRBV15 and TRBJ1-3; D not certain. The receptor was isolated from a man aged 18 to 29 in good health and CMV-seropositive. As DNA, the CDR3 is TGTGCCACCAGCAGAGATCTGCCGGGTTTGGGAGGTGGAAACACCATATATTTT. It yields the protein CATSRDLPGLGGGNTIYF.